This TCR beta chain was captured by sequencing in a study of T-cell memory formation after mild COVID-19. TCRdb re-analysed the 5' RACE reads in MiXCR, keeping a single row per CDR3 protein. Here the sample spans about 360,000 distinct CDR3 sequences, roughly 14% being singletons. In this sample, this clonotype turned up many times. This CDR3 comprises 15 residues. Losses at the gene ends were 3 bases for V and 5 bases for J; bases not matched to a gene: 5. Germline CDR1 is SGHTA and CDR2 is FQGNSA. The chain has TRBV7-2 and TRBJ2-5; 11 bases are shared with TRBD1. The sequence was obtained from a man aged 18 to 30 who had mild COVID-19 (a few samples of this study predate the infection). Cell type and time point are not known. Sequencing used PBMCs or a T cell subset sorted from them (not recorded which). The CDR3 region has the DNA TGTGCCAGCAGCTTTTGGACAGGGGGCTGGGAGACCCAGTACTTC. This translates into CASSFWTGGWETQYF.